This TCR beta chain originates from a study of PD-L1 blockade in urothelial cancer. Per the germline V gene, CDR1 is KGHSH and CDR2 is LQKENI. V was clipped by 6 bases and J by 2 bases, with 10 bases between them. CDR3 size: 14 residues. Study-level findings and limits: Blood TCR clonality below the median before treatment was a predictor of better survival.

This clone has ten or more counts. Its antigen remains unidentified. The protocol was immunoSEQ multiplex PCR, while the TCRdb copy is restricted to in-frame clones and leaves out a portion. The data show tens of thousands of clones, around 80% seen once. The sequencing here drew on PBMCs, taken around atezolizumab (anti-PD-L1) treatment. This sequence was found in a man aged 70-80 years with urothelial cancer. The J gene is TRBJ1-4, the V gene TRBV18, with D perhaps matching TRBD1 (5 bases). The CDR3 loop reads CASSLQGTNEKLFF. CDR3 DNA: TGTGCCAGCTCGCTTCAGGGTACTAATGAAAAACTGTTTTTT.